The subject of this entry is one T cell receptor (beta chain). Its antigen is as yet unknown. Using immunoSEQ multiplex PCR, the repertoire was profiled, and TCRdb retains in-frame clones only, with some absent. Here the sample spans tens of thousands of clones, 94% being singletons. This sample was taken from a study of PD-1 blockade in classical Hodgkin lymphoma. General study results and limits: Reported findings placed baseline TCR diversity lower in newly diagnosed patients (compared with healthy donors).

This sample's time point: newly diagnosed, previously untreated cHL patient sample. Newly diagnosed, untreated classical Hodgkin lymphoma PBMCs provided comparison. In germline, CDR1 is SEHNR, CDR2 FQNEAQ (reference sequence). V gave up 1 base and J gave up 6 bases, with 12 bases separating them. The CDR3 spans 15 residues. The chain couples TRBV7-9 to TRBJ2-2, with a possible D match to TRBD2 (5 bases). This TCR was recovered from a human donor with classical Hodgkin lymphoma. Material for sequencing was peripheral blood mononuclear cells (PBMCs). DNA of the CDR3: TGTGCCAGCAGCTTAGATCCGTTGCGGGCCGGGGAGCTGTTTTTT. This gives the protein CASSLDPLRAGELFF.